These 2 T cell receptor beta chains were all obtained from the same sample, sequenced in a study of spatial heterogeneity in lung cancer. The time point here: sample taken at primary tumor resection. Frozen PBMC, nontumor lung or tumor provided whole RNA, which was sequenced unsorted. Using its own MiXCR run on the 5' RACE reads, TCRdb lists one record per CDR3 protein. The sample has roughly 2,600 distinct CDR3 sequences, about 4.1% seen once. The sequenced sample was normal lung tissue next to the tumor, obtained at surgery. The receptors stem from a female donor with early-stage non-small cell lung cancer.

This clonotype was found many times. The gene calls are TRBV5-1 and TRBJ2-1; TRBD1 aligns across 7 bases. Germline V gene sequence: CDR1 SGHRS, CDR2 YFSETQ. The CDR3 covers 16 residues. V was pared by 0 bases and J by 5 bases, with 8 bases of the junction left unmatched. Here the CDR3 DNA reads TGCGCCAGCAGCTTGGCCCGAGGCCAGGGGGACAATGAGCAGTTCTTC. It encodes CASSLARGQGDNEQFF.

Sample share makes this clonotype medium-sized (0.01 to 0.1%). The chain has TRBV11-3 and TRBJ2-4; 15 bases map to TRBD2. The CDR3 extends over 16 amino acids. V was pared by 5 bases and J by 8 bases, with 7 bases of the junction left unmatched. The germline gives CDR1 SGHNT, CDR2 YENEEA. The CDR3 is CASSPGTSGRLDIQYF. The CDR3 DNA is TGTGCCAGCAGCCCGGGGACTAGCGGGAGGTTAGACATTCAGTACTTC.